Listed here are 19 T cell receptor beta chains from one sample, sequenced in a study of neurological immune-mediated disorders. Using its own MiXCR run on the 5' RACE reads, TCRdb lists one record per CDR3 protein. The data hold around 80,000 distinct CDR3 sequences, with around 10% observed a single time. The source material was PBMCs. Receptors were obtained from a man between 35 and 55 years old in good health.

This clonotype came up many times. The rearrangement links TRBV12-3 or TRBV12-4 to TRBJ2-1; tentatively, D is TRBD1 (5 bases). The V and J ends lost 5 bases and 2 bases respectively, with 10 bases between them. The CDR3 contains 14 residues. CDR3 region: CASSPTVTYNEQFF. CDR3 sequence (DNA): TGTGCCAGCAGTCCGACAGTGACCTACAATGAGCAGTTCTTC.

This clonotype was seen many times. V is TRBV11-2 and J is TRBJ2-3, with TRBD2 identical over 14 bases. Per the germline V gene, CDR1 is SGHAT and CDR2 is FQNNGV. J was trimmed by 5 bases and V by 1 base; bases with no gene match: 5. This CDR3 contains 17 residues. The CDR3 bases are TGTGCCAGCAGCTTAGCGACTAGCGGGAGGGGTGAAGATACGCAGTATTTT. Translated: CASSLATSGRGEDTQYF.

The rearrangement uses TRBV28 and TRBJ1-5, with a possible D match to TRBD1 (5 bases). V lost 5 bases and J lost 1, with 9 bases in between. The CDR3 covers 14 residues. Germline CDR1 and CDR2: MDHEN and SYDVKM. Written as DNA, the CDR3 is TGTGCCAGCAGTCGGACACTGAGCAATCAGCCCCAGCATTTT. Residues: CASSRTLSNQPQHF.

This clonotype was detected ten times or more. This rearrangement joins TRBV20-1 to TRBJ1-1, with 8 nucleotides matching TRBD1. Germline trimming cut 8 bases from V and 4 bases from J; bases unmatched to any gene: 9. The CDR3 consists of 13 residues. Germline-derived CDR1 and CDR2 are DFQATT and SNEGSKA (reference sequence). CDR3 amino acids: CSPRQGLGTEAFF. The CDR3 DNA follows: TGCAGTCCCCGACAGGGGCTGGGCACTGAAGCTTTCTTT.

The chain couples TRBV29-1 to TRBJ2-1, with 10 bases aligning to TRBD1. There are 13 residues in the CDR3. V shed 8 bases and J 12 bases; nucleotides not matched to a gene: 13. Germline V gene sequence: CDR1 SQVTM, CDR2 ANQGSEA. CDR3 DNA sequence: TGCAGCTTAGAGGAGACAGGGGGCGTTGGGCAGTTCTTC. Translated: CSLEETGGVGQFF.

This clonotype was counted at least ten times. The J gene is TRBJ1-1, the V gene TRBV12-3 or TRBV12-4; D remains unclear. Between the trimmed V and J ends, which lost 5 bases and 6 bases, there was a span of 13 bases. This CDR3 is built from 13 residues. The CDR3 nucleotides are TGTGCCAGCAGTCAAAGGGTTTCCCCTGAAGCTTTCTTT. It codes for CASSQRVSPEAFF.

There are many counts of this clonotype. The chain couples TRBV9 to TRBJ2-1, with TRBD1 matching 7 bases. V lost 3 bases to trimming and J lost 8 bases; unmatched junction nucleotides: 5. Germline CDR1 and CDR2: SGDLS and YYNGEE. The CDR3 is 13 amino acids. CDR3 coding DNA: TGTGCCAGCAGCGGATTCACAGGGGATGAGCAGTTCTTC. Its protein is CASSGFTGDEQFF.

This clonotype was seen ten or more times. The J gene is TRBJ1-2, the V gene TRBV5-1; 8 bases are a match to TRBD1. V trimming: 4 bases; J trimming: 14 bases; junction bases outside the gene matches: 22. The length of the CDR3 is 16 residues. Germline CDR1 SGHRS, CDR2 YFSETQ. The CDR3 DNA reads TGCGCCAGCAGCAATGGTGATGAAGCAGGGGGCGCATGGGGTACCTTC. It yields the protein CASSNGDEAGGAWGTF.

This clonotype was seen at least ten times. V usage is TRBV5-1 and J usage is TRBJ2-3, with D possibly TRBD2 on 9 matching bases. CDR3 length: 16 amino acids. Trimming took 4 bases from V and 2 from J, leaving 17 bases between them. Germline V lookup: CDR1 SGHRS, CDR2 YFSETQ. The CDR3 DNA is TGCGCCAGCAGCGCGGGAGGGACAGGATACACAGATACGCAGTATTTT. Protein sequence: CASSAGGTGYTDTQYF. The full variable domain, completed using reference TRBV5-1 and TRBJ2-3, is KAGVTQTPRYLIKTRGQQVTLSCSPISGHRSVSWYQQTPGQGLQFLFEYFSETQRNKGNFPGRFSGRQFSNSRSEMNVSTLELGDSALYLCASSAGGTGYTDTQYFGPGTRLTVL.

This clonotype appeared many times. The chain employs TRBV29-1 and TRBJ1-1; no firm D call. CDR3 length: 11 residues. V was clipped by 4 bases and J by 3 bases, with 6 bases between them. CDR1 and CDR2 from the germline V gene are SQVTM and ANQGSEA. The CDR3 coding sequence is TGCAGCGTTGCGGACGACACTGAAGCTTTCTTT. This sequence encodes CSVADDTEAFF.

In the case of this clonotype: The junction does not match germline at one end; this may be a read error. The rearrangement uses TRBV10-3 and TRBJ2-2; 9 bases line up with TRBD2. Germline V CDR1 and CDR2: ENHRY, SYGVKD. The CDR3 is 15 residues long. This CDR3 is CAISVGTSSTGELVF. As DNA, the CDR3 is TGTGCCATCAGTGTTGGGACTAGCAGCACCGGGGAGCTGGTTTTT.

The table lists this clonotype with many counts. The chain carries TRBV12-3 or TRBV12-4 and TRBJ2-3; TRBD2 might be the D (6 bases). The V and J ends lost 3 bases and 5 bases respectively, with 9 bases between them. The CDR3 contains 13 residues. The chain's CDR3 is CASSFSGVDTQYF. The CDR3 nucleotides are TGTGCCAGCAGTTTCTCGGGGGTAGATACGCAGTATTTT.

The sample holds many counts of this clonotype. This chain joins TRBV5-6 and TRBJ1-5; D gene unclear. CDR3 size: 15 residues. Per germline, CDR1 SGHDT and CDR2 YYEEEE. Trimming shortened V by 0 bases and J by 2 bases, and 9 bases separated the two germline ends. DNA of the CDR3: TGTGCCAGCAGCTTGGATGGTGGAGGCAATCAGCCCCAGCATTTT. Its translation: CASSLDGGGNQPQHF. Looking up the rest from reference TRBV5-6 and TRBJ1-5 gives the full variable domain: DAGVTQSPTHLIKTRGQQVTLRCSPKSGHDTVSWYQQALGQGPQFIFQYYEEEERQRGNFPDRFSGHQFPNYSSELNVNALLLGDSALYLCASSLDGGGNQPQHFGDGTRLSIL.

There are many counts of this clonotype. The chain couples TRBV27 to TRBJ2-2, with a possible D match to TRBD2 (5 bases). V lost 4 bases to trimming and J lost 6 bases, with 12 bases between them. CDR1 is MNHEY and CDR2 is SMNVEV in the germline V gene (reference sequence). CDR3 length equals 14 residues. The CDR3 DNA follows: TGTGCCAGCAGTTCTAATGCGGGTCCCGGGGAGCTGTTTTTT. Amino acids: CASSSNAGPGELFF.

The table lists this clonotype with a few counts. This chain's CDR3 is CASSMTVNSKNIQYF. The CDR3, as DNA: TGCGCCAGCAGCATGACAGTTAACAGCAAAAACATTCAGTACTTC. The genes are TRBV5-1 and TRBJ2-4, with a weak D call TRBD1 (5 bases). CDR1 is SGHRS, CDR2 YFSETQ, per germline. Trimming took 4 bases from V and 3 from J, leaving 14 bases between them. The CDR3 has 15 residues. The full variable domain, rest sourced from reference TRBV5-1 and TRBJ2-4, is KAGVTQTPRYLIKTRGQQVTLSCSPISGHRSVSWYQQTPGQGLQFLFEYFSETQRNKGNFPGRFSGRQFSNSRSEMNVSTLELGDSALYLCASSMTVNSKNIQYFGAGTRLSVL.

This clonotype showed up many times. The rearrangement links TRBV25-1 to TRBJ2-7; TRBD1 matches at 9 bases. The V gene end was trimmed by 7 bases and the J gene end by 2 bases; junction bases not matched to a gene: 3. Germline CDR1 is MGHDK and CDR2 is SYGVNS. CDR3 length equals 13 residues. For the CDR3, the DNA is TGTGCCAGCAAGGGACAGGGCACCTACGAGCAGTACTTC. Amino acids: CASKGQGTYEQYF.

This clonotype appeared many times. DNA for the CDR3: TGTGCCAGCAGTGACGGGGGGGCAATCACAGATACGCAGTATTTT. This gives the protein CASSDGGAITDTQYF. The chain is built from TRBV6-4 and TRBJ2-3, with a tentative D call TRBD2 (7 bases). V was trimmed by 2 bases and J by 2 bases, leaving 11 bases between them. The CDR3 is 15 residues long. The germline gives CDR1 MRHNA, CDR2 SNTAGT.

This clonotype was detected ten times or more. CDR3 amino acids: CSAPVTGDEQFF. In nucleotides, the CDR3 is TGCAGTGCTCCTGTTACAGGGGATGAGCAGTTCTTC. V and J are TRBV20-1 and TRBJ2-1; 7 bases map to TRBD1. V shed 5 bases, J shed 8 bases, and the junction held 6 bases outside the gene matches. Germline-derived CDR1 and CDR2 are DFQATT and SNEGSKA (reference sequence). This CDR3 region has 12 residues.

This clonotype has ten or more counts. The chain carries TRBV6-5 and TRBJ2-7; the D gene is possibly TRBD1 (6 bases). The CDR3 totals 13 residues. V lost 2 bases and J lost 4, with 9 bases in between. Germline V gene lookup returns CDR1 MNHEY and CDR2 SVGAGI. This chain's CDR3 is CASSYADSYEQYF. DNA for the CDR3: TGTGCCAGCAGTTACGCGGACAGTTACGAGCAGTACTTC.